Below, 26 T cell receptor beta chains from the same sample are listed, as sequenced in a study of vaccination and CD4 T cells after COVID-19. Oncomine TCR Beta short-read sequencing was applied to DNA from cultured CD4+ T cells. TCRdb passed the PCR reads through MiXCR, listing each CDR3 protein once. The sample consists of some 16,000 distinct CDR3 sequences, 44% of them appearing once. These receptors are not linked to any known antigen. Treatment denoted: roughly 11-day PBMC culture with coronavirus spike peptide pools or control peptides (ViraFEST assay). Sample: CD4+ T cells from blood, cultured in vitro. The receptors derive from a human donor who had recovered from COVID-19.

The V and J genes are TRBV28 and TRBJ2-7; maybe TRBD2 (5 bases). The CDR3 has 15 residues. Germline values: CDR1 MDHEN, CDR2 SYDVKM. The V end lost 5 bases, the J end lost 1 base, and 15 bases lay between the germline ends. CDR3 amino acids: CASSLPGLLSYEQYF. CDR3 coding DNA: TGTGCCAGCAGTCTTCCTGGACTTCTTTCCTACGAGCAGTACTTC.

This clonotype appeared a single time. V and J are TRBV7-3 and TRBJ2-1; possible D gene TRBD1, 6 bases. The germline V gene has CDR1 SGHTA and CDR2 FQGTGA. This CDR3 contains 14 residues. The V and J ends lost 5 bases and 3 bases respectively, with 11 bases between them. CDR3 nucleotides: TGTGCCAGCAGCCGAGGGGGATTCTACAATGAGCAGTTCTTC. Translation gives CASSRGGFYNEQFF.

V usage is TRBV30 and J usage is TRBJ1-3; D gene uncertain. In germline, CDR1 is GTSNPN, CDR2 SVGIG (reference sequence). The CDR3 covers 13 residues. Trimming removed 7 bases at V and 0 bases at J, with 10 bases between. The CDR3: CASHWISGNTIYF. CDR3 in DNA: TGTGCCTCCCATTGGATCTCTGGAAACACCATATATTTT.

J is TRBJ2-5 and V is TRBV7-2, with 14 bases that match TRBD2. CDR3 length: 17 residues. In germline, CDR1 is SGHTA, CDR2 FQGNSA. The V segment lost 5 bases and the J segment 2 bases; nucleotides outside the gene matches: 7. The CDR3 DNA follows: TGTGCCAGCAGCGAAGGGACTAGCGGGAGCGGTCAAGAGACCCAGTACTTC. Translated, it gives CASSEGTSGSGQETQYF.

The chain employs TRBV6-5 and TRBJ2-7, with 8 bases identical to TRBD2. The CDR3 runs to 16 residues. The V segment lost 4 bases and the J segment 5 bases; nucleotides outside the gene matches: 13. CDR1 and CDR2 from the germline V gene are MNHEY and SVGAGI. CDR3 DNA sequence: TGTGCCAGCAGTTCCCTCTCGGGAGGGCCAATCAACGAGCAGTACTTC. It is translated as CASSSLSGGPINEQYF.

The chain recombines TRBV4-1 with TRBJ2-6; D not resolved. The germline V gene has CDR1 MGHRA and CDR2 YSYEKL. The CDR3 runs 18 residues. Trimming removed 2 bases from V and 0 bases from J, with 14 bases in between. In nucleotides, the CDR3 is TGCGCCAGCAGCCAATCCGGGCTATACCTCTCTGGGGCCAACGTCCTGACTTTC. This gives the protein CASSQSGLYLSGANVLTF.

V gene TRBV11-2 combines with J gene TRBJ2-7, with a possible D match to TRBD2 (6 bases). The CDR3 contains 18 residues. Looked up from germline, CDR1 is SGHAT and CDR2 is FQNNGV. V was pared by 2 bases and J by 3 bases, with 23 bases between. The CDR3 DNA reads as TGTGCCAGCAGCTTACCAAAGCACCCGGGACTGACAATCTACGAGCAGTACTTC. Translated, it gives CASSLPKHPGLTIYEQYF. The entire variable domain, with the rest obtained from reference TRBV11-2 and TRBJ2-7, is as follows: EAGVAQSPRYKIIEKRQSVAFWCNPISGHATLYWYQQILGQGPKLLIQFQNNGVVDDSQLPKDRFSAERLKGVDSTLKIQPAKLEDSAVYLCASSLPKHPGLTIYEQYFGPGTRLTVT.

This chain connects TRBV30 to TRBJ2-3; D is undetermined. Germline V gene lookup returns CDR1 GTSNPN and CDR2 SVGIG (reference sequence). V dropped 4 bases and J dropped 2 bases, with 10 bases sitting between them. CDR3 length equals 13 residues. The DNA of the CDR3 is TGTGCCTGGACAGTGGGAACCACAGATACGCAGTATTTT. The encoded protein is CAWTVGTTDTQYF. Full variable domain (outside the CDR3, taken from reference TRBV30 and TRBJ2-3): SQTIHQWPATLVQPVGSPLSLECTVEGTSNPNLYWYRQAAGRGLQLLFYSVGIGQISSEVPQNLSASRPQDRQFILSSKKLLLSDSGFYLCAWTVGTTDTQYFGPGTRLTVL.

This chain joins TRBV7-9 and TRBJ2-5, with D tentatively TRBD1 or TRBD2 (6 bases each). CDR3 length: 13 amino acids. Germline V gene data show CDR1 as SEHNR and CDR2 as FQNEAQ (reference sequence). Trimming removed 5 bases from V and 4 bases from J, with 11 bases in between. As DNA, the CDR3 is TGTGCCAGCAGCGACAGGAGGGGAGAGACCCAGTACTTC. Protein: CASSDRRGETQYF.

This chain joins TRBV7-8 and TRBJ1-3, with D unresolved. With 3 bases removed from V and 0 bases from J, the gap between germline ends came to 15 bases. CDR1 SGHVS and CDR2 FQNEAQ come from the germline V gene. CDR3 length: 17 residues. Written as DNA, the CDR3 is TGTGCCAGCAGCTTTTTTCTCCAGGACTTCTCTGGAAACACCATATATTTT. The encoded protein is CASSFFLQDFSGNTIYF.

The gene calls are TRBV2 and TRBJ1-3; the match to TRBD1 covers 7 bases. Trimming removed 11 bases from V and 0 bases from J; junction bases left unmatched: 7. The CDR3 spans 14 residues. In germline, CDR1 is SNHLY, CDR2 FYNNEI. The CDR3 protein is CACDRDSSGNTIYF. CDR3 bases: TGTGCCTGCGATAGGGACAGCTCTGGAAACACCATATATTTT.

The V call is TRBV11-1, the J call TRBJ2-7, with 8 bases aligning to TRBD1. V shed 5 bases, J shed 5 bases, and the junction held 8 bases outside the gene matches. The CDR3 has 14 amino acids. CDR1 and CDR2 (germline): SGHAT, FQDESV (reference sequence). As DNA, the CDR3 is TGTGCCAGCAGCCCTAGACAGGGGTTGGACGAGCAGTACTTC. Protein sequence: CASSPRQGLDEQYF.

The CDR3 DNA reads TGTGCCAGCAGAAGGGACAGGGGGACTATGGATACGCAGTATTTT. Its protein is CASRRDRGTMDTQYF. The J gene is TRBJ2-3, the V gene TRBV2; 11 positions agree with TRBD1. The CDR3 has 15 residues. Germline values: CDR1 SNHLY, CDR2 FYNNEI. J gave up 6 bases and V 6 bases, and 8 bases lay outside the gene matches.

The chain links TRBV20-1 to TRBJ2-4, with D perhaps matching TRBD2 (7 bases). The germline V and J ends were trimmed by 5 bases and 1 base, with 15 bases remaining between them. Per germline, CDR1 DFQATT and CDR2 SNEGSKA (reference sequence). The CDR3 is 15 amino acids. The DNA for the CDR3 is TGCAGTGCTCCAAGAGGGGGGGATGCCAAAAACATTCAGTACTTC. It codes for CSAPRGGDAKNIQYF.

About this clonotype: One end of the junction fails to match germline, which may point to a read error. This sequence joins TRBV7-2 and TRBJ2-7; TRBD2 is a possible D gene (6 bases). The CDR3 sequence is 14 residues long. The germline V gene encodes CDR1 SGHTA and CDR2 FQGNSA. The CDR3 DNA follows: TGTGCCAACAGCCCGAGTGTAGGCGGGATCGAGCAGTACTTC. Protein product: CANSPSVGGIEQYF.

The chain carries TRBV30 and TRBJ1-1, with D tentatively TRBD1 (5 bases). The CDR3 is made up of 13 amino acids. The germline V gene encodes CDR1 GTSNPN and CDR2 SVGIG (reference sequence). The V end lost 2 bases, the J end lost 2 bases, and 9 bases lay between the germline ends. CDR3: CAWSIGDNTEAFF. CDR3 nucleotide sequence: TGTGCCTGGAGTATCGGGGACAACACTGAAGCTTTCTTT.

This chain uses TRBV6-5 with TRBJ2-2; 8 positions agree with TRBD1. Trimming took 1 base from V and 4 from J; bases not matched to a gene: 8. Germline CDR1 MNHEY, CDR2 SVGAGI. CDR3 length: 17 amino acids. The CDR3 region has the DNA TGTGCCAGCAGTTACTACCAGGGGGCGCCTAGCACCGGGGAGCTGTTTTTT. The encoded protein is CASSYYQGAPSTGELFF.

The V and J genes are TRBV20-1 and TRBJ2-7, with a weak D call TRBD2 (6 bases). V was pared by 6 bases and J by 0 bases, with 12 bases between. Germline V gene data show CDR1 as DFQATT and CDR2 as SNEGSKA (reference sequence). The CDR3 is 13 residues long. The CDR3 here is CSAQRDSSYEQYF. Here the CDR3 DNA reads TGCAGTGCCCAACGGGACTCCTCCTACGAGCAGTACTTC.

This clonotype appeared once. The rearrangement uses TRBV7-2 and TRBJ2-7; 8 nucleotides align to TRBD2. The CDR3 has 14 residues. Germline V gives CDR1 SGHTA, CDR2 FQGNSA. The junction had 10 bases not matched to a gene; V was cut back by 5 bases and J by 7 bases. CDR3 DNA sequence: TGTGCCAGCAGCCGTCAGCGGGGGCCATGGGAGCAGTACTTC. Residues: CASSRQRGPWEQYF.

This clonotype was detected a few times. The gene calls are TRBV6-2 or TRBV6-3 and TRBJ2-1; D could derive from TRBD1 or TRBD2 (7 bases each). This CDR3 region has 17 residues. CDR1 is MNHEY and CDR2 is SVGEGT in the germline V gene. Trimming removed 7 bases at V and 2 bases at J, with 21 bases between. CDR3 sequence: CASMSGTVRPPYNEQFF. CDR3 DNA: TGTGCCAGCATGAGCGGGACAGTCCGTCCCCCCTACAATGAGCAGTTCTTC.

The chain is built from TRBV28 and TRBJ2-1; 7 bases fit TRBD2. The CDR3 is made up of 19 amino acids. The junction had 17 bases not matched to a gene; V was cut back by 4 bases and J by 2 bases. From germline, CDR1 is MDHEN and CDR2 SYDVKM. The CDR3 DNA is TGTGCCAGCAGTTACCCCAACGCGGGAGTCGACACGACCTACAATGAGCAGTTCTTC. It yields the protein CASSYPNAGVDTTYNEQFF. Combining the CDR3 with reference TRBV28 and TRBJ2-1 gives the whole variable domain DVKVTQSSRYLVKRTGEKVFLECVQDMDHENMFWYRQDPGLGLRLIYFSYDVKMKEKGDIPEGYSVSREKKERFSLILESASTNQTSMYLCASSYPNAGVDTTYNEQFFGPGTRLTVL.

This clonotype has more than one count but fewer than ten. The rearrangement links TRBV20-1 to TRBJ1-4, with a possible D match to TRBD1 (6 bases). Germline V lookup: CDR1 DFQATT, CDR2 SNEGSKA (reference sequence). The CDR3 runs 15 residues. V was trimmed by 1 base and J by 2 bases, leaving 11 bases between them. CDR3 protein: CSARGKRGTNEKLFF. CDR3 DNA: TGCAGTGCTAGAGGGAAGAGGGGGACTAATGAAAAACTGTTTTTT.

The genes are TRBV10-3 and TRBJ2-5; no firm D call. V was cut by 0 bases and J by 5 bases, with 7 bases left in between. Germline V gives CDR1 ENHRY, CDR2 SYGVKD. The CDR3 consists of 13 residues. CDR3 coding DNA: TGTGCCATCAGTGAGTCGATTGGGGAGACCCAGTACTTC. It translates to CAISESIGETQYF.

The chain has TRBV6-1 and TRBJ2-2; no firm D call. The germline V and J ends were trimmed by 6 bases and 4 bases, with 9 bases remaining between them. This CDR3 is built from 13 residues. Germline V CDR1 and CDR2: MNHNS, SASEGT. The CDR3 DNA sequence: TGTGCCAGCAGCCTTACATCCACCGGGGAGCTGTTTTTT. The encoded protein is CASSLTSTGELFF.

In this sample, this clonotype turned up a few times. This sequence joins TRBV5-4 and TRBJ2-7; TRBD1 aligns across 7 bases. Per the germline V gene, CDR1 is SGHNT and CDR2 is YYREEE (reference sequence). The CDR3 has 13 residues. The V gene end was trimmed by 4 bases and the J gene end by 5 bases; junction bases not matched to a gene: 6. The CDR3 DNA sequence: TGTGCCAGCAGCCACATCACAGGGGACGAGCAGTACTTC. Translated, it gives CASSHITGDEQYF.

V usage is TRBV7-9 and J usage is TRBJ2-3; D ambiguous. This CDR3 comprises 11 residues. Trimming pared 4 bases from V and 2 bases from J, leaving 1 base between. Germline assignment: CDR1 SEHNR and CDR2 FQNEAQ (reference sequence). The CDR3 sequence: CASSYTDTQYF. The DNA for the CDR3 is TGTGCCAGCAGCTACACAGATACGCAGTATTTT.